This entry concerns a single T cell receptor (beta chain). What it recognizes is unknown. This sample is part of a study of cytomegalovirus exposure and HLA in healthy donors. Germline V CDR1 and CDR2: MNHEY, SMNVEV (reference sequence). CDR3 length equals 13 residues. Between the trimmed V and J ends, which lost 3 bases and 4 bases, there was a span of 9 bases. The PCR had 60 Vbeta and 13 Jbeta primers. Using immunoSEQ multiplex PCR, the repertoire was profiled, and TCRdb retains in-frame clones only, with some absent. The sample contains around 140,000 clones, approximately 77% of which appear only once. The study, taken as a whole, reports: Sequencing artifact likely explains a cluster of highly shared sequence variants. Later on, an analysis showed TCR association rates differing by HLA locus, with DRB1 the most and HLA-C the fewest.

The chain couples TRBV27 to TRBJ1-2, with D uncertain. Specimen: PBMCs. The receptor was derived from a woman between 40 and 55 years old in good health and CMV-seronegative. CDR3: CASSFLPPYGYTF. DNA of the CDR3: TGTGCCAGCAGTTTTCTTCCTCCCTATGGCTACACCTTC.